This entry describes one TCR beta chain. Its antigen is unknown. Base qualities were left out, and no much larger clone turns up one base away. This sample was included in a study of CD8 T cells in ankylosing spondylitis (dated 2017 in TCRdb). General notes on the study: The study set out to find disease-linked TCR variants by profiling T cell receptor beta repertoires in ankylosing spondylitis patients and healthy donors. The whole study cohort included over 85 healthy donors and 25 or so ankylosing spondylitis patients. Peripheral blood samples were taken, and synovial fluid was additionally collected from ankylosing spondylitis patients.

The CDR3 starts with the cysteine, ends with the phenylalanine, and has 14 residues. CDR3 DNA only is kept here, 42 bases in frame from base 1. V lost 6 bases and J lost 2 bases, and the count of bases not matched to a germline gene is 8. Looking up the germline V gene (reference sequence) yields CDR1 DFQATT and CDR2 SNEGSKA. Sequencing was carried out with an Illumina HiSeq 2500. Quantitative 5'-RACE with molecular barcodes was the method used to prepare the TCR beta libraries. As for the authors' bioinformatics: A new computational method based on a probabilistic model of VDJ rearrangement was used to identify disease-linked TCR variants. TCRdb applied fastp at Q25 and MiXCR to the public reads, then kept only in-frame beta chains. Each CDR3 protein appears once, grouped with its most common genes and DNA. TCRdb's processing, not the authors', yielded these V and J calls. For this sample there are fewer than 200,000 distinct CDR3 sequences; 9.8% appear just once. Around 15% of the sample lies in the top ten.

Results and caveats for the whole study, not just this receptor: A CD8+ phenotype was shown by the disease-linked clones, which were found at relatively low frequencies in peripheral blood. A TCR beta motif made up of several highly homologous amino acid variants appeared to be characteristic of blood from ankylosing spondylitis patients. Some motif variants were previously reported in synovial fluid and blood of reactive arthritis patients, suggesting common disease-initiation mechanisms. According to the report, matched synovial fluid samples from ankylosing spondylitis patients were significantly enriched for the disease-linked clones.

This TCR came from a female donor with ankylosing spondylitis or in good health (not recorded which). The sequencing sample was made of blood, either unsorted or a sorted T cell fraction (not recorded which). The chain uses TRBV20-1 and TRBJ2-3; TRBD2 aligns with 7 central bases. The CDR3 has the sequence CSAQLASSTDTQYF. The nucleotide sequence is given as TGCAGTGCACAACTAGCGTCCTCCACAGATACGCAGTATTTT.